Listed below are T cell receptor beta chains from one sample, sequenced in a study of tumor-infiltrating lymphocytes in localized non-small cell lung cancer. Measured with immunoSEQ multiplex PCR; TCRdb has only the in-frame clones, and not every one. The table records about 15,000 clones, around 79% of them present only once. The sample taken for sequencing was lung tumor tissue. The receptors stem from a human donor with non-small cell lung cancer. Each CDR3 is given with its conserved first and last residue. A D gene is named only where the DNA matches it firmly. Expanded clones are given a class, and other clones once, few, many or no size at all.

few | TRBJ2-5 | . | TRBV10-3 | CAISESQGEETQYF | TGTGCCATCAGTGAGTCGCAGGGCGAAGAGACCCAGTACTTC
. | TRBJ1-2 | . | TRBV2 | CASSSDSNYGYTF | TGTGCCAGCAGTTCGGACAGTAACTATGGCTACACCTTC
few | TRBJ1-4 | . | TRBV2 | CASIWGGSPTNEKLFF | TGTGCCAGCATTTGGGGGGGTTCACCAACTAATGAAAAACTGTTTTTT
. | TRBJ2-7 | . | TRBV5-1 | CASSLGRELSYEQYF | TGCGCCAGCAGCTTGGGACGGGAGCTCTCCTACGAGCAGTACTTC
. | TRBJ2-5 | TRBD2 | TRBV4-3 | CASSQGLAQETQYF | TGCGCCAGCAGCCAAGGACTAGCCCAAGAGACCCAGTACTTC
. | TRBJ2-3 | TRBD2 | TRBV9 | CASSVLGLAGDTQYF | TGTGCCAGCAGCGTGCTCGGACTAGCGGGGGATACGCAGTATTTT
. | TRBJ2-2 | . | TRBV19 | CASSHINGELFF | TGTGCCAGTAGTCATATTAACGGGGAGCTGTTTTTT
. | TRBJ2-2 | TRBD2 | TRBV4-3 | CASSQEGREEAGELFF | TGCGCCAGCAGCCAAGAGGGACGGGAGGAGGCCGGGGAGCTGTTTTTT
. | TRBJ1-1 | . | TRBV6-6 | CASSSDRYTEAFF | TGTGCCAGCAGTTCCGACAGATACACTGAAGCTTTCTTT
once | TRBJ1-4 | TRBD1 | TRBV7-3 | CASSPPGTGEFF | TGTGCCAGCAGCCCCCCCGGGACAGGGGAATTTTTT
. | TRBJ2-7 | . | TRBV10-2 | CASSEGRSYEQYF | TGCGCCAGCAGTGAGGGCAGATCCTACGAGCAGTACTTC
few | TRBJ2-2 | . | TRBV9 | CASSLPKGGPNTGELFF | TGTGCCAGCAGCCTACCTAAAGGCGGACCGAACACCGGGGAGCTGTTTTTT
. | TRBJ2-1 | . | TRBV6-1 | CASRKGGSDHNEQFF | TGTGCCAGCAGAAAAGGGGGTAGCGACCACAATGAGCAGTTCTTC
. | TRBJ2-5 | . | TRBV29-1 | CSVEVTLQETQYF | TGCAGCGTTGAAGTGACATTACAAGAGACCCAGTACTTC